The 11 T cell receptor beta chains given below trace back to one sample, sequenced in a study of identical twins. TCRdb re-called the 5' RACE reads through MiXCR, storing one row per CDR3 protein. The table shows roughly 470,000 distinct CDR3 sequences, with approximately 14% occurring only once. These same data were also listed under a study on yellow fever vaccine responses in identical twins.

Specimen: CD4+ T cells sorted from blood. These receptors were collected from a woman aged 18-29 years in good health.

This clonotype was counted at least ten times. The J gene is TRBJ2-1, the V gene TRBV4-2, with 9 positions matching TRBD1. The CDR3 is made up of 20 amino acids. The V gene's germline CDR1 is LGHNA and CDR2 YNFKEQ. V lost 0 bases, J lost 0 bases, and 12 bases stayed unmatched. The CDR3 nucleotides are TGTGCCAGCAGCCAAGAGGGGCTCAACAGGGGGCGAAGCTCCTACAATGAGCAGTTCTTC. Amino acids: CASSQEGLNRGRSSYNEQFF.

This clonotype has only a few counts. The chain recombines TRBV18 with TRBJ1-1; D is possibly TRBD1 (5 bases). This CDR3 spans 14 amino acids. Germline loops: CDR1 KGHSH, CDR2 LQKENI. The V end was cut by 1 base, the J end by 3 bases, with 9 bases between. CDR3 sequence: CASSPQGKDTEAFF. The CDR3 DNA reads as TGTGCCAGCTCACCACAGGGGAAGGACACTGAAGCTTTCTTT.

V gene TRBV18 combines with J gene TRBJ2-1; D is possibly TRBD1 or TRBD2 (5 bases each). This CDR3 is built from 15 residues. Trimming cost V 2 bases and J 6 bases, with 14 bases left between them. Per the germline V gene, CDR1 is KGHSH and CDR2 is LQKENI. This CDR3 is CASSPGNGALNEQFF. The CDR3 nucleotides are TGTGCCAGCTCACCAGGAAACGGGGCCCTCAATGAGCAGTTCTTC.

This clonotype appeared a few times. CDR3 amino acids: CSARANGGESDTQYF. The CDR3 DNA reads as TGCAGTGCTAGAGCTAACGGGGGGGAATCAGATACGCAGTATTTT. The chain uses TRBV20-1 and TRBJ2-3; 8 nucleotides agree with TRBD2. This CDR3 is 15 amino acids long. After removal of 1 base from V and 4 bases from J, the junction contained 7 bases not matched to a gene. The V gene's germline CDR1 is DFQATT and CDR2 SNEGSKA (reference sequence).

This chain connects TRBV7-2 to TRBJ2-7; 9 bases are a match to TRBD2. This CDR3 spans 14 amino acids. Germline values: CDR1 SGHTA, CDR2 FQGNSA. V shed 4 bases, J shed 4 bases, and the junction held 5 bases outside the gene matches. The chain's CDR3 is CASSSVSGSYEQYF. The DNA for the CDR3 is TGTGCCAGCAGCTCCGTTAGCGGGAGTTACGAGCAGTACTTC.

This clonotype has a count of ten or more. The chain links TRBV11-2 to TRBJ2-2; 12 bases align to TRBD2. The CDR3 has 19 residues. The germline V gene has CDR1 SGHAT and CDR2 FQNNGV. Unmatched junction bases numbered 6, after V lost 1 base and J lost 0 bases. As DNA, the CDR3 is TGTGCCAGCAGCTTAGGCCCTAGCGGGGGGGTTACGAACACCGGGGAGCTGTTTTTT. Encoded protein: CASSLGPSGGVTNTGELFF.

This clonotype has ten or more counts. The chain uses TRBV5-1 and TRBJ2-2; possibly TRBD1 for D (6 bases). CDR3 length: 15 amino acids. Trimming removed 7 bases from V and 2 bases from J, with 15 bases in between. Germline-derived CDR1 and CDR2 are SGHRS and YFSETQ. The CDR3 loop reads CASADRSRNTGELFF. The CDR3 DNA reads TGCGCCAGCGCCGACAGGTCAAGAAACACCGGGGAGCTGTTTTTT.

This clonotype was counted between two and nine times. The chain is built from TRBV2 and TRBJ2-3; 7 bases match TRBD1. Losses at the gene ends were 10 bases for V and 0 bases for J; bases not matched to a gene: 10. The CDR3 consists of 15 residues. Germline loops: CDR1 SNHLY, CDR2 FYNNEI. CDR3 coding DNA: TGTGCCACCTCCTCCACAGGGGCGAGCACAGATACGCAGTATTTT. It is translated as CATSSTGASTDTQYF.

This clonotype was seen many times. The chain links TRBV7-2 to TRBJ2-2; D is undetermined. The CDR3 spans 13 residues. Germline-derived CDR1 and CDR2 are SGHTA and FQGNSA. The V and J ends lost 1 base and 3 bases respectively, with 3 bases between them. For the CDR3, the DNA is TGTGCCAGCAGCTTAGACCACACCGGGGAGCTGTTTTTT. Its protein product is CASSLDHTGELFF. The variable domain in full, with the rest retrieved from reference TRBV7-2 and TRBJ2-2, is GAGVSQSPSNKVTEKGKDVELRCDPISGHTALYWYRQSLGQGLEFLIYFQGNSAPDKSGLPSDRFSAERTGGSVSTLTIQRTQQEDSAVYLCASSLDHTGELFFGEGSRLTVL.

V gene TRBV20-1 combines with J gene TRBJ2-5; D is perhaps TRBD1 or TRBD2 (5 bases each). CDR1 DFQATT and CDR2 SNEGSKA come from the germline V gene (reference sequence). Trimming stripped 6 bases from V and 3 bases from J, with 14 bases between. This CDR3 is built from 13 residues. CDR3 bases: TGCAGTGCAATGGGACGGATTAAAGAGACCCAGTACTTC. This sequence encodes CSAMGRIKETQYF.

This clonotype showed up many times. CDR3: CASTRERSETQYF. The CDR3 region has the DNA TGTGCCAGCACCCGAGAGAGATCAGAGACCCAGTACTTC. The chain carries TRBV6-2 or TRBV6-3 and TRBJ2-5; no definite D call. The germline V gene encodes CDR1 MNHEY and CDR2 SVGEGT. Trimming removed 7 bases at V and 4 bases at J, with 13 bases between. The CDR3 covers 13 residues.